Presented here are 32 T cell receptor beta chains from one specimen sequenced in a study of cytomegalovirus exposure and HLA in healthy donors. This PCR relied on a set of 60 Vbeta primers and 13 Jbeta primers. Generated by immunoSEQ multiplex PCR, the TCRdb table keeps only in-frame clones and is missing some. The table shows around 200,000 clones, with approximately 81% occurring only once. Sample: PBMCs. All receptors come from a woman between 50 and 59 years old in good health and CMV-seronegative.

V and J are TRBV4-2 and TRBJ2-5; D might be TRBD2 (6 bases). The DNA end is more similar to TRBJ2-7, so the J call may be wrong. The CDR3 has 16 amino acids. The V gene's germline CDR1 is LGHNA and CDR2 YNFKEQ. DNA for the CDR3: TGTGCCAGCAGCCAAGATCCGGGGGACTCGTCCTACGAGCAGTACTTC. It encodes CASSQDPGDSSYEQYF.

V usage is TRBV19 and J usage is TRBJ1-2; D unclear. The CDR3 spans 13 residues. V lost 6 bases, J lost 3 bases, and 11 bases lay in between. CDR1 is LNHDA, CDR2 SQIVND, per germline (reference sequence). The DNA of the CDR3 is TGTGCCAGTAGGATCGACACCTACTATGGCTACACCTTC. It translates to CASRIDTYYGYTF. Complete variable domain (other parts from reference TRBV19 and TRBJ1-2): DGGITQSPKYLFRKEGQNVTLSCEQNLNHDAMYWYRQDPGQGLRLIYYSQIVNDFQKGDIAEGYSVSREKKESFPLTVTSAQKNPTAFYLCASRIDTYYGYTFGSGTRLTVV.

This clone was seen only once. This chain links TRBV7-2 with TRBJ1-1; possible D gene TRBD1, 5 bases. Germline V gene lookup returns CDR1 SGHTA and CDR2 FQGNSA. The ends were cut back, 8 bases at V and 2 bases at J, with 12 bases in the middle. The CDR3 has 13 amino acids. Here the CDR3 DNA reads TGTGCCAGCTCGACCGGACAAAACACTGAAGCTTTCTTT. Its protein is CASSTGQNTEAFF.

The chain employs TRBV9 and TRBJ2-3; 7 bases fit TRBD1. V trimming: 0 bases; J trimming: 0 bases; junction bases outside the gene matches: 4. This CDR3 is built from 16 residues. In germline, CDR1 is SGDLS, CDR2 YYNGEE. CDR3 nucleotide sequence: TGTGCCAGCAGCGTAGAAGGGACAGTCAGCACAGATACGCAGTATTTT. This codes for CASSVEGTVSTDTQYF.

This sequence joins TRBV11-2 and TRBJ1-1; 9 bases line up with TRBD1. V dropped 4 bases and J dropped 7; count of bases not matched to a gene: 19. The CDR3 sequence is 18 residues long. Germline V gene sequence: CDR1 SGHAT, CDR2 FQNNGV. The CDR3 DNA reads TGTGCCAGCAGCTCCCAGATCCGAACAGGGGGCGTGGGGGTTGAAGCTTTCTTT. Encoded protein: CASSSQIRTGGVGVEAFF.

In its sample, this clone was seen a few times. Germline and junction disagree at one end, which may indicate a read error. The chain employs TRBV14 and TRBJ1-2; D might be TRBD1 (5 bases). The germline CDR1 and CDR2 sequences are SGHDN and FVKESK. The CDR3 is made up of 18 amino acids. The CDR3 loop reads CASTQAGQGKLPIYGYTF. The CDR3 DNA reads as TGTGCCAGCACCCAAGCCGGGCAGGGAAAGTTACCCATCTATGGCTACACCTTC.

The chain joins TRBV5-1 to TRBJ2-1, with 8 bases aligning to TRBD2. Trimming took 2 bases from V and 5 from J; bases not matched to a gene: 9. The germline CDR1 and CDR2 sequences are SGHRS and YFSETQ. The CDR3 is 16 amino acids. The CDR3 protein is CASSFDAGGLNNEQFF. CDR3 nucleotide sequence: TGCGCCAGCAGCTTTGATGCGGGGGGTCTTAACAATGAGCAGTTCTTC.

The CDR3 here is CASSQERGAAYEQYF. In nucleotides, the CDR3 is TGTGCCAGCTCACAGGAGCGGGGGGCCGCCTACGAGCAGTACTTC. This chain uses TRBV18 with TRBJ2-7; 9 nucleotides agree with TRBD2. Germline V CDR1 and CDR2: KGHSH, LQKENI. Germline trimming cut 4 bases from V and 2 bases from J; bases unmatched to any gene: 6. The CDR3 covers 15 residues.

This clone was recorded only once. The chain is built from TRBV5-1 and TRBJ2-7; 7 bases fit TRBD1. The CDR3 extends over 15 amino acids. J was trimmed by 4 bases and V by 0 bases; bases with no gene match: 7. Germline V CDR1 and CDR2: SGHRS, YFSETQ. CDR3: CASSLAPTGPYEQYF. The DNA of the CDR3 is TGCGCCAGCAGCTTGGCCCCGACAGGGCCTTACGAGCAGTACTTC.

This chain connects TRBV18 to TRBJ2-7, with D perhaps TRBD2 (7 bases). Trimming removed 0 bases at V and 5 bases at J, with 14 bases between. The CDR3 contains 15 residues. In germline, CDR1 is KGHSH, CDR2 LQKENI. The CDR3 DNA reads as TGTGCCAGCTCACCACCGGGGGGGGCGAGGGACGAGCAGTACTTC. Its protein is CASSPPGGARDEQYF.

This clone was seen only a few times. V usage is TRBV7-2 and J usage is TRBJ2-5, with 7 bases matching TRBD1. The CDR3 runs 13 residues. J was trimmed by 5 bases and V by 5 bases; bases with no gene match: 5. The germline gives CDR1 SGHTA, CDR2 FQGNSA. The CDR3 loop reads CASSPGTVETQYF. DNA of the CDR3: TGTGCCAGCAGCCCCGGGACAGTCGAGACCCAGTACTTC.

The chain is built from TRBV7-2 and TRBJ2-7, with 7 bases lining up with TRBD1. The CDR3 spans 14 residues. The junction had 11 bases not matched to a gene; V was cut back by 8 bases and J by 4 bases. Germline values: CDR1 SGHTA, CDR2 FQGNSA. Here the CDR3 reads CASGKPGQIYEQYF. The DNA of the CDR3 is TGTGCCAGCGGGAAACCGGGACAGATTTACGAGCAGTACTTC.

The J gene is TRBJ2-3, the V gene TRBV18, with 8 bases that match TRBD2. Germline V gives CDR1 KGHSH, CDR2 LQKENI. The CDR3 runs 16 residues. V shed 2 bases and J 1 base; nucleotides not matched to a gene: 5. As DNA, the CDR3 is TGTGCCAGCTCACCAAACGGGGGGGGAGGCACAGATACGCAGTATTTT. This gives the protein CASSPNGGGGTDTQYF.

The genes are TRBV14 and TRBJ2-1, with TRBD2 matching over 10 bases. Per germline, CDR1 SGHDN and CDR2 FVKESK. The CDR3 is made up of 15 amino acids. With V trimmed by 4 bases and J by 7 bases, 7 bases remained unmatched. The CDR3 reads CASSLSGRGMNEQFF. CDR3 in DNA: TGTGCCAGCAGCCTCAGCGGGAGGGGGATGAATGAGCAGTTCTTC. The variable domain in full, with the rest retrieved from reference TRBV14 and TRBJ2-1, is EAGVTQFPSHSVIEKGQTVTLRCDPISGHDNLYWYRRVMGKEIKFLLHFVKESKQDESGMPNNRFLAERTGGTYSTLKVQPAELEDSGVYFCASSLSGRGMNEQFFGPGTRLTVL.

This clone was counted only a few times. The chain recombines TRBV7-9 with TRBJ2-5; 7 bases map to TRBD1. In germline, CDR1 is SEHNR, CDR2 FQNEAQ (reference sequence). This CDR3 region has 14 residues. V was clipped by 3 bases and J by 5 bases; unmatched bases: 6. This CDR3 reads CASSFLGGVETQYF. In DNA form, the CDR3 reads TGTGCCAGCAGCTTTTTAGGGGGCGTGGAGACCCAGTACTTC.

The chain couples TRBV9 to TRBJ2-3; possibly TRBD1 for D (6 bases). Trimming cost V 3 bases and J 6 bases, with 14 bases left between them. Per germline, CDR1 SGDLS and CDR2 YYNGEE. The CDR3 consists of 14 residues. For the CDR3, the DNA is TGTGCCAGCAGCGCCGGACAGCAACGGGATACGCAGTATTTT. This translates into CASSAGQQRDTQYF.

The chain links TRBV7-8 to TRBJ1-5; D is uncertain. CDR1 and CDR2 (germline): SGHVS, FQNEAQ. Trimming removed 1 base at V and 3 bases at J, with 13 bases between. The CDR3 length is 16 residues. CDR3 in DNA: TGTGCCAGCAGCTTAGGTGCGCGGGGTTCCAATCAGCCCCAGCATTTT. The encoded protein is CASSLGARGSNQPQHF.

This clone was seen just once. The CDR3 coding sequence is TGTGCCTGGAGTGTACTAGGGACATTAGGGGCTCAGCCCCAGCATTTT. Encoded protein: CAWSVLGTLGAQPQHF. The chain recombines TRBV30 with TRBJ1-5; D perhaps matches TRBD1 (6 bases). The V end was cut by 0 bases, the J end by 6 bases, with 18 bases between. The CDR3 totals 16 residues. CDR1 is GTSNPN, CDR2 SVGIG, per germline (reference sequence).

This clone was observed a handful of times. The gene calls are TRBV4-3 and TRBJ2-1; 10 bases fit TRBD1. CDR1 is LGHNA, CDR2 YSLEER, per germline. J was trimmed by 7 bases and V by 5 bases; bases with no gene match: 11. The CDR3 consists of 16 residues. DNA of the CDR3: TGCGCCAGCAGCTCCCAAGAGGGACAGGGGTTTAATGAGCAGTTCTTC. This sequence encodes CASSSQEGQGFNEQFF.

This clone showed up just a few times. The genes are TRBV6-4 and TRBJ2-2, with D tentatively TRBD2 (6 bases). Trimming took 9 bases from V and 7 from J, leaving 18 bases between them. This CDR3 has 14 residues. The germline CDR1 and CDR2 sequences are MRHNA and SNTAGT. CDR3 nucleotides: TGTGCCAGAGACTCCACTGTCGGGGGCGGGGAGCTGTTTTTT. Translated: CARDSTVGGGELFF.

The chain carries TRBV6-1 and TRBJ2-1; 7 bases align to TRBD2. In germline, CDR1 is MNHNS, CDR2 SASEGT. The CDR3 consists of 15 residues. With V trimmed by 2 bases and J by 10 bases, 11 bases remained unmatched. Here the CDR3 DNA reads TGTGCCAGCAGTGAATGGGGAGGGAGCGTTGGGGAGCAGTTCTTC. It codes for CASSEWGGSVGEQFF.

This chain connects TRBV5-1 to TRBJ2-7, with 10 bases aligning to TRBD1. Germline V gives CDR1 SGHRS, CDR2 YFSETQ. With V trimmed by 3 bases and J by 4 bases, 7 bases remained unmatched. The CDR3 consists of 15 residues. CDR3 DNA: TGCGCCAGCAGCTCACTCGGGACAGGGGCTTACGAGCAGTACTTC. As protein: CASSSLGTGAYEQYF.

This clone occurred once. The CDR3 coding sequence is TGTGCCAGCAGCCAAGGGACAGGGCACGGGGAGCTGTTTTTT. This codes for CASSQGTGHGELFF. J is TRBJ2-2 and V is TRBV7-2; TRBD1 matches 9 bases. In germline, CDR1 is SGHTA, CDR2 FQGNSA. V was clipped by 5 bases and J by 7 bases; unmatched bases: 5. The CDR3 consists of 14 residues.

Turning to this clone: At the DNA level, this CDR3 is encoded by other sequences in the same sample as well. The chain is built from TRBV7-8 and TRBJ1-6, with unresolved D. V lost 0 bases to trimming and J lost 13 bases, with 7 bases between them. The CDR3 contains 12 residues. Germline-derived CDR1 and CDR2 are SGHVS and FQNEAQ. The CDR3 coding sequence is TGTGCCAGCAGCTTAGCCACTACCCCCCTCCACTTT. It is translated as CASSLATTPLHF.

This sequence joins TRBV29-1 and TRBJ2-2; possible D gene TRBD1, 5 bases. The ends were cut back, 7 bases at V and 1 base at J, with 10 bases in the middle. Germline values: CDR1 SQVTM, CDR2 ANQGSEA. This CDR3 has 13 residues. In nucleotides, the CDR3 is TGCAGCGCCACTGGACAGAACACCGGGGAGCTGTTTTTT. Amino acids: CSATGQNTGELFF.

In its sample, this clone was seen a few times. Relative to the germline gene, one junction end is altered; a read error may explain this. The gene calls are TRBV7-7 and TRBJ2-1; D perhaps matches TRBD2 (6 bases). In germline, CDR1 is SSHAT, CDR2 FNYEAQ (reference sequence). There are 18 residues in the CDR3. The CDR3 DNA reads TGTGCTAGCAGCTTAAACCCCCCCCGGCAGGGAGGTCTGGATGAGCAGTTCTTC. Its translation is CASSLNPPRQGGLDEQFF.

A remark on this clone: Additional DNA sequences in this sample encode the identical CDR3. The chain carries TRBV19 and TRBJ2-7; tentative D call: TRBD2 (6 bases). The germline CDR1 and CDR2 sequences are LNHDA and SQIVND (reference sequence). Trimming stripped 4 bases from V and 4 bases from J, with 8 bases between. The CDR3 spans 12 residues. CDR3 in amino acids: CASSRGEYEQYF. The CDR3 DNA sequence: TGTGCCAGTAGTAGGGGGGAGTACGAGCAGTACTTC.

The chain couples TRBV10-3 to TRBJ2-5; TRBD1 aligns across 10 bases. V gave up 3 bases and J gave up 5 bases; unmatched junction bases: 12. CDR3 length: 17 residues. Germline CDR1 ENHRY, CDR2 SYGVKD. The CDR3 here is CAISDSDRGVWQETQYF. The CDR3 bases are TGTGCCATCAGTGATTCGGACAGGGGGGTATGGCAGGAGACCCAGTACTTC.

This clone was counted a single time. The chain carries TRBV19 and TRBJ2-7; 8 bases agree with TRBD2. After removal of 3 bases from V and 2 bases from J, the junction contained 6 bases not matched to a gene. The CDR3 covers 15 residues. Germline V lookup: CDR1 LNHDA, CDR2 SQIVND (reference sequence). The DNA of the CDR3 is TGTGCCAGTAGTATTCGGGAGGGCCAAACCTACGAGCAGTACTTC. Encoded protein: CASSIREGQTYEQYF.

This sequence joins TRBV5-4 and TRBJ2-3; tentatively, D is TRBD2 (5 bases). The CDR3 sequence is 13 residues long. V was clipped by 4 bases and J by 7 bases, with 13 bases between them. Germline V CDR1 and CDR2: SGHNT, YYREEE (reference sequence). This CDR3 reads CASSRSGVNTQYF. The CDR3 bases are TGTGCCAGCAGCCGGAGCGGAGTTAATACGCAGTATTTT.

The chain links TRBV7-2 to TRBJ1-2; the D gene is possibly TRBD1 (5 bases). This CDR3 region has 13 residues. Per the germline V gene, CDR1 is SGHTA and CDR2 is FQGNSA. Trimming took off 5 bases at V and 3 bases at J, with 10 bases between the two ends. CDR3: CASSRGGDYGYTF. The CDR3 DNA is TGTGCCAGCAGCCGGGGGGGGGACTATGGCTACACCTTC.

J is TRBJ2-5 and V is TRBV6-5, with TRBD2 identical over 11 bases. The CDR3 spans 15 residues. In germline, CDR1 is MNHEY, CDR2 SVGAGI. The ends lost 6 bases at V and 2 bases at J; junction bases unmatched: 5. Written as DNA, the CDR3 is TGTGCCAGCAGGGTGACTAGCGGGACGCAAGAGACCCAGTACTTC. This codes for CASRVTSGTQETQYF.